This T cell receptor beta chain stems from a study of T cells in Graves' hyperthyroidism and ophthalmopathy. This clonotype occurred many times. Its antigen remains unknown. TCR beta CDR3 sequences were amplified from RNA transcripts. The TCR CDR3 was amplified in a first-round RT-PCR using the HTBI primer set. One entry per CDR3 protein, called by TCRdb with MiXCR from the multiplex PCR reads. The table records around 800,000 distinct CDR3 sequences, 35% to 45% of them present only once. Graves' hyperthyroidism was deemed stable given no ophthalmopathy progression within 18 months. Recently diagnosed hyperthyroidism of less than 2 months' duration affected patients aged 18 to 65. Uncontrolled infection, other autoimmune disease, pregnancy or lactation led to exclusion. General study findings and limits: Researchers found most expanded thyroid clonotypes above 0.001 in blood as well.

The TCR originated in a man in his late teens or twenties with Graves' hyperthyroidism. Sequencing was done on a sample of blood.

CDR3 bases: TGTGCCACCAGCAATCGGCAGAATACTGAAGCTTTCTTT. It yields the protein CATSNRQNTEAFF. This chain connects TRBV15 to TRBJ1-1; D gene unclear. V was pared by 4 bases and J by 5 bases, with 11 bases between. Germline CDR1 LNHNV, CDR2 YYDKDF (reference sequence). The CDR3 covers 13 residues.